The 7 T cell receptor beta chains in this list originate from one sample, sequenced in a study of T cell responses to AZD1222 COVID-19 vaccine. Libraries were prepared by immunoSEQ multiplex PCR; TCRdb keeps only in-frame clonotypes and omits some of them. The sample carries about 170,000 clones, around nine tenths recorded once. Sequenced material: peripheral blood, taken 28 days after the second AZD1222 dose. Every receptor here comes from an adult who received the AZD1222 COVID-19 vaccine.

A remark on this clone: Other nucleotide sequences in the sample specify the same CDR3. The chain carries TRBV6-5 and TRBJ1-3; D unclear. This CDR3 comprises 15 residues. Germline CDR1 MNHEY, CDR2 SVGAGI. Trimming pared 0 bases from V and 1 base from J, leaving 7 bases between. The CDR3 reads CASSYSRVSGNTIYF. The CDR3 nucleotides are TGTGCCAGCAGTTACTCGAGGGTTTCTGGAAACACCATATATTTT.

The J gene is TRBJ2-1, the V gene TRBV19; 9 bases map to TRBD2. Germline V gene lookup returns CDR1 LNHDA and CDR2 SQIVND (reference sequence). V gave up 7 bases and J gave up 4 bases; unmatched junction bases: 8. The CDR3 has 15 amino acids. CDR3 protein: CASTLATSGYNEQFF. CDR3 DNA sequence: TGTGCCAGTACCCTGGCGACTAGCGGATACAATGAGCAGTTCTTC.

V is TRBV7-9 and J is TRBJ2-7; D is perhaps TRBD1 (6 bases). The germline V gene encodes CDR1 SEHNR and CDR2 FQNEAQ (reference sequence). The ends were cut back, 2 bases at V and 2 bases at J, with 13 bases in the middle. CDR3 length: 15 amino acids. CDR3 in DNA: TGTGCCAGCAGCTTAATCACAGGGCCCGCCTACGAGCAGTACTTC. It is translated as CASSLITGPAYEQYF.

V and J are TRBV11-2 and TRBJ2-1; TRBD2 aligns across 9 bases. The CDR3 contains 15 residues. The junction had 11 bases not matched to a gene; V was cut back by 8 bases and J by 6 bases. CDR1 SGHAT and CDR2 FQNNGV come from the germline V gene. In DNA form, the CDR3 reads TGTGCCAGCGGCGGGGGGGGCCTGTTCGGCAATGAGCAGTTCTTC. This codes for CASGGGGLFGNEQFF.

This clone was picked up a small number of times. The chain is built from TRBV19 and TRBJ1-2; D is unresolved. The germline V gene encodes CDR1 LNHDA and CDR2 SQIVND (reference sequence). The CDR3 consists of 15 residues. V shed 0 bases and J shed 3 bases, with 11 bases lying between them. CDR3 residues: CASSIEHRAHYGYTF. The DNA of the CDR3 is TGTGCCAGTAGTATAGAACACCGGGCTCACTATGGCTACACCTTC.

The chain couples TRBV7-9 to TRBJ1-1; D gene uncertain. Germline values: CDR1 SEHNR, CDR2 FQNEAQ (reference sequence). The CDR3 covers 15 residues. V was pared by 3 bases and J by 5 bases, with 16 bases between. The CDR3 protein is CASSLAELGWTEAFF. The CDR3 DNA reads as TGTGCCAGCAGCTTGGCAGAGCTAGGGTGGACTGAAGCTTTCTTT.

This sequence joins TRBV11-2 and TRBJ2-5, with TRBD2 matching over 7 bases. The germline gives CDR1 SGHAT, CDR2 FQNNGV. V shed 7 bases and J 9 bases; nucleotides not matched to a gene: 5. This CDR3 has 11 amino acids. The DNA for the CDR3 is TGTGCCAGCACCTGGGGGGGAGCCCAGTACTTC. It encodes CASTWGGAQYF.